This entry concerns a single TCR beta chain. Its antigen remains unidentified. With V trimmed by 9 bases and J by 1 base, 6 bases remained unmatched. The CDR3 covers 15 residues. The germline gives CDR1 ENHRY, CDR2 SYGVKD. Any patient presenting with uncontrolled infection, other autoimmune disease, pregnancy or lactation was left out. The source material, RNA transcripts, was used to amplify TCR beta CDR3 regions. Initially, a first-round RT-PCR of the TCR CDR3 employed the HTBI primer set. TCRdb re-called the multiplex PCR reads with MiXCR, one entry per CDR3 protein. The sample contains approximately 400,000 distinct CDR3 sequences, roughly 25% of which appear only once. The sample is drawn from a study of T cells in Graves' hyperthyroidism and ophthalmopathy. Study-level findings and limits: Most thyroid clonotypes that were expanded above 0.001 also turned up in blood.

Sequencing used blood. The chain employs TRBV10-3 and TRBJ2-2; 9 bases align to TRBD2. The TCR was taken from a man aged 45 to 65 with Graves' hyperthyroidism. DNA for the CDR3: TGTGCCATTATAGCGGGAGAGGAGAACACCGGGGAGCTGTTTTTT. Translated: CAIIAGEENTGELFF.